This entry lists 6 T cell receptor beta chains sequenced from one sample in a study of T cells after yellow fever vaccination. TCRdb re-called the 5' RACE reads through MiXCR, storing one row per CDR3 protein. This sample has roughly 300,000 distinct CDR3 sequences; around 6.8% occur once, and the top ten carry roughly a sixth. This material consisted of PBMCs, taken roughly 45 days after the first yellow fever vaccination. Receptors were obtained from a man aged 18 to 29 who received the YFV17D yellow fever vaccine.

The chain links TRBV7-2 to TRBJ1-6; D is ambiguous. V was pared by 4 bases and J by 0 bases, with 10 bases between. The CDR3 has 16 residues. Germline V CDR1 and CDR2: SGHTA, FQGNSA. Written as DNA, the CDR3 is TGTGCCAGCAGCTCCACAGTGAGCTCCTATAATTCACCCCTCCACTTT. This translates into CASSSTVSSYNSPLHF. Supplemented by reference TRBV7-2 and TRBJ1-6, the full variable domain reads GAGVSQSPSNKVTEKGKDVELRCDPISGHTALYWYRQSLGQGLEFLIYFQGNSAPDKSGLPSDRFSAERTGGSVSTLTIQRTQQEDSAVYLCASSSTVSSYNSPLHFGNGTRLTVT.

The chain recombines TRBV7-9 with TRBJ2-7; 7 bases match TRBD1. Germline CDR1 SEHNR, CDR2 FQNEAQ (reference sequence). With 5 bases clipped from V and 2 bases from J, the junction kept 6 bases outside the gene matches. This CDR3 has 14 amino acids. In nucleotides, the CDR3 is TGTGCCAGCAGCCCGACAGGGAACACCTACGAGCAGTACTTC. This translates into CASSPTGNTYEQYF.

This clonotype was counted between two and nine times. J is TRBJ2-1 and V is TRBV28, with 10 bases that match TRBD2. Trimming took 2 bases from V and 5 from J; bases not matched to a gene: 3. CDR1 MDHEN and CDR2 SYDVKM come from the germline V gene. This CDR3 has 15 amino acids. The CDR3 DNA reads TGTGCCAGCAGTTTAAGCGGGGGGGCCGACAATGAGCAGTTCTTC. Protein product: CASSLSGGADNEQFF.

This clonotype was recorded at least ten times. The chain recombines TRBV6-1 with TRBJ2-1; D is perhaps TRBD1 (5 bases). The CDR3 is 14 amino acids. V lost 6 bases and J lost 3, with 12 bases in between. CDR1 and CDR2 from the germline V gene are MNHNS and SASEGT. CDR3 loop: CASRPDSRYNEQFF. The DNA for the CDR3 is TGTGCCAGCAGACCCGACAGCCGCTACAATGAGCAGTTCTTC.

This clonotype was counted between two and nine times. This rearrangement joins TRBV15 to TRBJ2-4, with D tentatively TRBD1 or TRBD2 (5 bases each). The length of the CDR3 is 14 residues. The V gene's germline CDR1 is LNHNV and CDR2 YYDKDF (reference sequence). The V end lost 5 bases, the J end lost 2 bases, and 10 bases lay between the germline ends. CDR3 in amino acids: CATSSGQTKNIQYF. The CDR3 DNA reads TGTGCCACCAGCTCGGGGCAGACCAAAAACATTCAGTACTTC.

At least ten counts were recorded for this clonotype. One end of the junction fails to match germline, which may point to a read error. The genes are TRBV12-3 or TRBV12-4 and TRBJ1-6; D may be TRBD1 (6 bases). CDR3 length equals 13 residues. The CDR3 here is CASQEGGYSSLHF. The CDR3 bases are TGTGCCAGCCAGGAGGGGGGATATTCATCCCTCCACTTT.